The clone carrying this TCR beta chain was recorded many times. Blood from later-ophthalmopathy patients was taken at first hyperthyroidism diagnosis. What was amplified from RNA transcripts were TCR beta CDR3 regions. HTBI primers were employed in a first-round RT-PCR of the TCR CDR3. A single record per CDR3 protein comes from TCRdb applying MiXCR to the multiplex PCR reads. Here the sample spans roughly 180,000 distinct CDR3 sequences, over 7.5% being singletons. The V gene's germline CDR1 is MNHNY and CDR2 SVGAGI (reference sequence). The CDR3 totals 18 residues. Trimming stripped 0 bases from V and 1 base from J, with 13 bases between. The data derive from a study of T cells in Graves' hyperthyroidism and ophthalmopathy.

The receptor was derived from a woman under 30 with Graves' hyperthyroidism that later progressed to Graves' ophthalmopathy. Sequencing was done on a sample of blood. The chain carries TRBV6-6 and TRBJ2-6; D is perhaps TRBD1 or TRBD2 (5 bases each). This CDR3 is CASSYSMRGGSGANVLTF. The CDR3 DNA reads as TGTGCCAGCAGTTACTCGATGCGTGGGGGATCTGGGGCCAACGTCCTGACTTTC.